The 17 T cell receptor beta chains in this list originate from one sample, sequenced in a study of vaccination effects on CD4 cells after COVID-19. TCRdb's table, derived via immunoSEQ multiplex PCR, lists solely in-frame clones and lacks some. The top ten hold 5.5% to 8% of the sample, which has 45,000 to 55,000 clones, about 70% seen once. Antigen specificity for these receptors is unknown. Having been cultured for about ten days, the cells underwent CD4+ T cell isolation. Each participant was given two doses of one vaccine (BNT162b2 or mRNA-1273). Source: CD4+ T cells from PBMCs cultured without peptide, taken after COVID-19 vaccination. Receptors were obtained from a human donor who received a COVID-19 vaccine.

CDR3 protein: CASSETSGGAETQYF. The DNA for the CDR3 is TGTGCCAGCAGTGAAACTAGCGGGGGGGCCGAGACCCAGTACTTC. This sequence joins TRBV6-1 and TRBJ2-5, with 13 bases fitting TRBD2. This CDR3 is 15 amino acids long. CDR1 and CDR2 (germline): MNHNS, SASEGT. V was pared by 2 bases and J by 5 bases, with 2 bases of the junction left unmatched.

The V and J genes are TRBV30 and TRBJ1-5; D remains ambiguous. This CDR3 spans 18 amino acids. V dropped 5 bases and J dropped 0 bases, with 23 bases sitting between them. CDR1 is GTSNPN, CDR2 SVGIG, per germline (reference sequence). This chain's CDR3 is CAWSTRPGIAYSNQPQHF. In nucleotides, the CDR3 is TGTGCCTGGTCCACCCGGCCAGGTATAGCATATAGCAATCAGCCCCAGCATTTT. The full variable domain, completed using reference TRBV30 and TRBJ1-5, is SQTIHQWPATLVQPVGSPLSLECTVEGTSNPNLYWYRQAAGRGLQLLFYSVGIGQISSEVPQNLSASRPQDRQFILSSKKLLLSDSGFYLCAWSTRPGIAYSNQPQHFGDGTRLSIL.

This chain links TRBV11-2 with TRBJ1-1, with unresolved D. Trimming removed 1 base from V and 10 bases from J, with 16 bases in between. This CDR3 comprises 14 residues. Per germline, CDR1 SGHAT and CDR2 FQNNGV. CDR3 sequence: CASSLGYRLNGAFF. In DNA, the CDR3 is TGTGCCAGCAGCTTAGGGTACCGGCTAAACGGAGCTTTCTTT.

The chain uses TRBV7-9 and TRBJ2-5, with a possible D match to TRBD1 (6 bases). This CDR3 spans 14 amino acids. V dropped 1 base and J dropped 7 bases, with 13 bases sitting between them. Germline values: CDR1 SEHNR, CDR2 FQNEAQ (reference sequence). As DNA, the CDR3 is TGTGCCAGCAGCTTAGTTTCACAGGGCGGGACCCAGTACTTC. Residues: CASSLVSQGGTQYF.

CDR3 sequence: CASSYSTAGGNEQYF. In DNA, the CDR3 is TGTGCCAGCAGTTACTCGACGGCAGGGGGCAACGAGCAGTACTTC. The chain is built from TRBV6-2 or TRBV6-3 and TRBJ2-7, with 8 bases fitting TRBD1. Per germline, CDR1 MNHEY and CDR2 SVGEGT. J lost 5 bases, V lost 0 bases, and 6 bases had no gene match. The CDR3 extends over 15 amino acids.

The chain is built from TRBV7-2 and TRBJ1-6; tentative D call: TRBD1 (6 bases). In germline, CDR1 is SGHTA, CDR2 FQGNSA. This CDR3 has 18 amino acids. V was shortened by 1 base and J by 7 bases, with 20 bases between the two germline ends. In DNA form, the CDR3 reads TGTGCCAGCAGCTTAGTGCTTTCTGTAGGGACACTCAATTCACCCCTCCACTTT. As protein: CASSLVLSVGTLNSPLHF. The full variable domain, in which reference TRBV7-2 and TRBJ1-6 provide the parts outside the CDR3, is GAGVSQSPSNKVTEKGKDVELRCDPISGHTALYWYRQSLGQGLEFLIYFQGNSAPDKSGLPSDRFSAERTGGSVSTLTIQRTQQEDSAVYLCASSLVLSVGTLNSPLHFGNGTRLTVT.

CDR3 coding DNA: TGTGCCAGCAGCAAAGGTTTTGAACTAGCGGGGGCCTACGAGCAGTACTTC. This sequence encodes CASSKGFELAGAYEQYF. The chain links TRBV21-1 to TRBJ2-7; TRBD2 was called by the table and not checked on the DNA. TRBV21-1 is a pseudogene locus. This CDR3 contains 17 residues.

This clone was seen a handful of times. The chain has TRBV10-2 and TRBJ1-1; D is undetermined. Germline loops: CDR1 WSHSY, CDR2 SAAADI. The CDR3 is made up of 16 amino acids. V lost 6 bases to trimming and J lost 1 base, with 18 bases between them. CDR3 sequence reads: CASRSRSLSGNTEAFF. The DNA for the CDR3 is TGCGCCAGCAGGTCACGGTCGTTGAGTGGGAACACTGAAGCTTTCTTT.

The chain carries TRBV5-1 and TRBJ2-3; tentative D call: TRBD1 (6 bases). Germline V gene sequence: CDR1 SGHRS, CDR2 YFSETQ. V lost 8 bases to trimming and J lost 5 bases, with 15 bases between them. The CDR3 consists of 13 residues. The CDR3 sequence is CASRDTSGDTQYF. CDR3 coding DNA: TGCGCCAGTAGGGACACCTCCGGAGATACGCAGTATTTT.

This chain uses TRBV4-1 with TRBJ2-7; TRBD2 aligns across 13 bases. The CDR3 contains 20 residues. CDR1 MGHRA and CDR2 YSYEKL come from the germline V gene. Trimming at V came to 1 base and at J to 6 bases, leaving 18 bases not matched to a gene. CDR3 bases: TGCGCCAGCAGCCAAGGAAATTTGCGACTAGCGGGAGGACGGGGTGTCGAGCAGTACTTC. It encodes CASSQGNLRLAGGRGVEQYF.

This rearrangement joins TRBV19 to TRBJ1-5, with 8 nucleotides matching TRBD1. Germline assignment: CDR1 LNHDA and CDR2 SQIVND (reference sequence). The V segment lost 5 bases and the J segment 7 bases; nucleotides outside the gene matches: 4. CDR3 length: 13 amino acids. The CDR3 spells CASSDGQGQPQHF. The DNA of the CDR3 is TGTGCCAGTAGTGATGGACAGGGACAGCCCCAGCATTTT.

The chain employs TRBV6-5 and TRBJ1-6, with no clear D. Germline assignment: CDR1 MNHEY and CDR2 SVGAGI. The V end was cut by 6 bases, the J end by 0 bases, with 9 bases between. The CDR3 is 15 residues long. This chain's CDR3 is CASSDGSSYNSPLHF. The DNA of the CDR3 is TGTGCCAGCAGCGACGGAAGCTCCTATAATTCACCCCTCCACTTT.

This clone was seen a handful of times. The J gene is TRBJ2-7, the V gene TRBV12-5; D unclear. Trimming stripped 0 bases from V and 0 bases from J, with 9 bases between. Per the germline V gene, CDR1 is LGHNT and CDR2 is FRNRAP. This CDR3 is built from 15 residues. The CDR3 nucleotides are TGTGCTAGTGGTTTGGTACGTGGCAGCTCCTACGAGCAGTACTTC. Encoded protein: CASGLVRGSSYEQYF.

The V call is TRBV5-1, the J call TRBJ1-3, with TRBD1 matching 8 bases. The CDR3 contains 16 residues. Germline CDR1 reads SGHRS; CDR2 reads YFSETQ. V was clipped by 4 bases and J by 3 bases; unmatched bases: 9. The CDR3 DNA reads as TGCGCCAGCAGCCCGGACCAGGGGGCGTATGGAAACACCATATATTTT. Its protein product is CASSPDQGAYGNTIYF.

A single count supports this clone. The chain couples TRBV27 to TRBJ2-5; D unresolved. The germline gives CDR1 MNHEY, CDR2 SMNVEV (reference sequence). With 0 bases removed from V and 0 bases from J, the gap between germline ends came to 5 bases. The CDR3 loop spans 14 amino acids. The CDR3 nucleotides read TGTGCCAGCAGTTTATCGAGGAACCAAGAGACCCAGTACTTC. It codes for CASSLSRNQETQYF.

This rearrangement joins TRBV9 to TRBJ2-7; 10 nucleotides align to TRBD1. Germline V gives CDR1 SGDLS, CDR2 YYNGEE. J gave up 0 bases and V 3 bases, and 0 bases lay outside the gene matches. There are 14 residues in the CDR3. The CDR3 sequence is CASSGTGGSYEQYF. DNA of the CDR3: TGTGCCAGCAGCGGGACAGGGGGCTCCTACGAGCAGTACTTC. Full variable domain (outside the CDR3, taken from reference TRBV9 and TRBJ2-7): DSGVTQTPKHLITATGQRVTLRCSPRSGDLSVYWYQQSLDQGLQFLIQYYNGEERAKGNILERFSAQQFPDLHSELNLSSLELGDSALYFCASSGTGGSYEQYFGPGTRLTVT.

This clone was counted once. The chain links TRBV5-1 to TRBJ1-1; D remains ambiguous. This CDR3 contains 15 residues. Trimming shortened V by 1 base and J by 1 base, and 11 bases separated the two germline ends. Germline values: CDR1 SGHRS, CDR2 YFSETQ. DNA for the CDR3: TGCGCCAGCAGCTTGATGGATCCGGGGAACACTGAAGCTTTCTTT. As protein: CASSLMDPGNTEAFF.